These 8 T cell receptor beta chains came from one sample sequenced in a study of blood T cell repertoires in COVID-19. Clones were read by immunoSEQ multiplex PCR, and TCRdb kept only the in-frame ones, dropping some. Of 84,000 or so clones listed, roughly 80% are singletons. Sequencing was done on a sample of peripheral blood. The receptors were sampled from a woman between 40 and 55 years old with active or convalescent COVID-19.

This rearrangement joins TRBV29-1 to TRBJ1-1; D gene unclear. The CDR3 is made up of 14 amino acids. Germline values: CDR1 SQVTM, CDR2 ANQGSEA. Trimming removed 0 bases from V and 4 bases from J, with 12 bases in between. CDR3 sequence: CSVEDRVDLTEAFF. The CDR3 coding sequence is TGCAGCGTTGAAGATCGGGTCGACCTCACTGAAGCTTTCTTT.

J is TRBJ1-5 and V is TRBV6-2 or TRBV6-3, with 8 bases fitting TRBD1. This CDR3 has 15 residues. Trimming took 5 bases from V and 0 from J; bases not matched to a gene: 3. The germline CDR1 and CDR2 sequences are MNHEY and SVGEGT. The CDR3 protein is CASSRDRLSNQPQHF. In nucleotides, the CDR3 is TGTGCCAGCAGTCGGGACAGGCTTAGCAATCAGCCCCAGCATTTT.

The chain couples TRBV27 to TRBJ1-2; D may be TRBD1 (5 bases). Germline V lookup: CDR1 MNHEY, CDR2 SMNVEV (reference sequence). The CDR3 loop spans 13 amino acids. V lost 4 bases, J lost 4 bases, and 10 bases lay in between. DNA for the CDR3: TGTGCCAGCAGTTCGACAGAATTCTATGGCTACACCTTC. Its translation: CASSSTEFYGYTF.

This rearrangement joins TRBV6-5 to TRBJ1-3; D gene uncertain. Germline assignment: CDR1 MNHEY and CDR2 SVGAGI. The CDR3 runs 16 residues. V was clipped by 4 bases and J by 4 bases, with 17 bases between them. This chain's CDR3 is CASSSILDSWGNTIYF. The DNA of the CDR3 is TGTGCCAGCAGTTCAATTCTAGATTCGTGGGGAAACACCATATATTTT.

A note on this clone: A much larger clone sits a single nucleotide away, making a read error possible. The chain has TRBV3-1 (or the pseudogene TRBV3-2) and TRBJ2-7; TRBD2 might be the D (6 bases). There are 16 residues in the CDR3. V lost 1 base, J lost 11 bases, and 24 bases lay in between. Looked up from germline, CDR1 is LGHDT and CDR2 is YNNKEL (reference sequence). The CDR3 region is CASSQGRRGSAEVEYF. DNA for the CDR3: TGTGCCAGCAGCCAAGGTCGGAGGGGCTCGGCGGAAGTGGAGTACTTC.

J is TRBJ2-5 and V is TRBV9, with 9 positions matching TRBD1. The CDR3 has 15 amino acids. Germline-derived CDR1 and CDR2 are SGDLS and YYNGEE. J gave up 3 bases and V 0 bases, and 3 bases lay outside the gene matches. The CDR3 region has the DNA TGTGCCAGCAGCGTAGCCGGGACAGGGAAAGAGACCCAGTACTTC. It specifies CASSVAGTGKETQYF.

This clone was seen more than once but under ten times. The chain is built from TRBV7-9 and TRBJ2-2, with unresolved D. CDR1 and CDR2 from the germline V gene are SEHNR and FQNEAQ (reference sequence). V dropped 3 bases and J dropped 6 bases, with 14 bases sitting between them. This CDR3 has 15 amino acids. The CDR3 is CASSLGRPTAGELFF. In DNA, the CDR3 is TGTGCCAGCAGCTTGGGCAGGCCAACCGCCGGGGAGCTGTTTTTT.

The V and J genes are TRBV28 and TRBJ1-1; D remains ambiguous. Trimming stripped 3 bases from V and 7 bases from J, with 9 bases between. The CDR3 has 12 residues. Germline assignment: CDR1 MDHEN and CDR2 SYDVKM. CDR3 region: CASSFGRIEAFF. The DNA of the CDR3 is TGTGCCAGCAGTTTTGGCAGGATTGAAGCTTTCTTT.